Following are 14 T cell receptor beta chains from one sample sequenced in a study of cytomegalovirus exposure and HLA in healthy donors. The PCR had 60 Vbeta and 13 Jbeta primers. The method was immunoSEQ multiplex PCR; TCRdb's version includes in-frame clones alone and lacks a portion of them. This sample has around 140,000 clones; more than 75% occur once, and the top ten carry less than 2%. The sequenced sample was PBMCs. These receptor sequences come from a man aged 35-49 years in good health and CMV-seronegative.

The rearrangement links TRBV2 to TRBJ2-4, with TRBD1 identical over 9 bases. Unmatched junction bases numbered 5, after V lost 4 bases and J lost 7 bases. The germline CDR1 and CDR2 sequences are SNHLY and FYNNEI. CDR3 length equals 14 residues. The CDR3 DNA reads TGTGCCAGCAGTGCCGACAGGGGGGGGAACATTCAGTACTTC. This encodes CASSADRGGNIQYF.

DNA for the CDR3: TGTGCCAGCAGATTACAGGGGGCGGGGGAGACCCAGTACTTC. This gives the protein CASRLQGAGETQYF. The rearrangement links TRBV28 to TRBJ2-5, with 9 bases matching TRBD1. CDR3 length: 14 residues. Trimming took 6 bases from V and 5 from J; bases not matched to a gene: 7. CDR1 is MDHEN, CDR2 SYDVKM, per germline.

This clone has only a few counts. The chain recombines TRBV4-1 with TRBJ2-1; D is unresolved. This CDR3 has 17 amino acids. Per germline, CDR1 MGHRA and CDR2 YSYEKL. V was shortened by 0 bases and J by 3 bases, with 15 bases between the two germline ends. CDR3 in DNA: TGCGCCAGCAGCCAAGAAACGGGTCTTAGGTTCTACAATGAGCAGTTCTTC. It encodes CASSQETGLRFYNEQFF.

The chain uses TRBV14 and TRBJ2-1, with D maybe TRBD1 (5 bases). CDR1 and CDR2 from the germline V gene are SGHDN and FVKESK. This CDR3 spans 16 amino acids. Trimming took 4 bases from V and 0 from J, leaving 13 bases between them. Here the CDR3 reads CASSPSREGSYNEQFF. Written as DNA, the CDR3 is TGTGCCAGCAGCCCTTCCAGGGAAGGCTCCTACAATGAGCAGTTCTTC. Supplemented by reference TRBV14 and TRBJ2-1, the full variable domain reads EAGVTQFPSHSVIEKGQTVTLRCDPISGHDNLYWYRRVMGKEIKFLLHFVKESKQDESGMPNNRFLAERTGGTYSTLKVQPAELEDSGVYFCASSPSREGSYNEQFFGPGTRLTVL.

The V call is TRBV19, the J call TRBJ1-5; 8 bases map to TRBD1. Germline V gene data show CDR1 as LNHDA and CDR2 as SQIVND (reference sequence). V dropped 1 base and J dropped 0; count of bases not matched to a gene: 11. The CDR3 has 19 amino acids. The CDR3 region has the DNA TGTGCCAGTAGTATAGTGAGTAGCAGGGGGCTTAGTAGCAATCAGCCCCAGCATTTT. The encoded protein is CASSIVSSRGLSSNQPQHF.

This clone has more than one count but fewer than ten. The chain uses TRBV19 and TRBJ2-2, with TRBD2 identical over 7 bases. This CDR3 spans 15 amino acids. The germline CDR1 and CDR2 sequences are LNHDA and SQIVND (reference sequence). The junction had 12 bases not matched to a gene; V was cut back by 10 bases and J by 4 bases. The CDR3 nucleotides read TGTGCCACCCTATGGCGGGAGCTAGGCACCGGGGAGCTGTTTTTT. The encoded protein is CATLWRELGTGELFF.

J is TRBJ2-5 and V is TRBV29-1; 8 bases map to TRBD2. Near its end, the DNA agrees better with TRBJ2-7, so the J call may be wrong. Germline V gives CDR1 SQVTM, CDR2 ANQGSEA. The CDR3 is made up of 12 amino acids. CDR3 bases: TGCAGCGTTGTGGTAGCGGGGTACGAGCAGTACTTC. This codes for CSVVVAGYEQYF.

This chain links TRBV7-9 with TRBJ2-1, with D tentatively TRBD1 (6 bases). The CDR3 length is 15 residues. Germline loops: CDR1 SEHNR, CDR2 FQNEAQ (reference sequence). Trimming shortened V by 5 bases and J by 4 bases, and 15 bases separated the two germline ends. The CDR3: CASSPRTALYNEQFF. In DNA, the CDR3 is TGTGCCAGCAGCCCCAGGACAGCCCTATACAATGAGCAGTTCTTC.

In DNA form, the CDR3 reads TGTGCCAGCAGCCAAGATTTCAGCGGGGGGTACAATGAGCAGTTCTTC. Its protein is CASSQDFSGGYNEQFF. V and J are TRBV4-2 and TRBJ2-1; 9 positions match TRBD2. The CDR3 has 16 amino acids. V gave up 0 bases and J gave up 4 bases; unmatched junction bases: 4. Germline-derived CDR1 and CDR2 are LGHNA and YNFKEQ.

CDR3 protein: CASRGGTTDTQYF. The CDR3 DNA reads TGTGCCAGCCGGGGAGGAACCACAGATACGCAGTATTTT. The V call is TRBV2, the J call TRBJ2-3, with TRBD2 as a possible D gene (6 bases). The CDR3 runs to 13 residues. Trimming shortened V by 8 bases and J by 2 bases, and 11 bases separated the two germline ends. The germline V gene has CDR1 SNHLY and CDR2 FYNNEI.

In this sample, this clone turned up once. The V and J genes are TRBV7-6 and TRBJ2-7; 12 nucleotides agree with TRBD1. Germline trimming cut 2 bases from V and 7 bases from J; bases unmatched to any gene: 12. The CDR3 has 17 residues. Germline V gives CDR1 SGHVS, CDR2 FNYEAQ. The chain's CDR3 is CASSLHVGQGATREQYF. CDR3 bases: TGTGCCAGCAGCTTACACGTGGGACAGGGGGCAACGAGAGAGCAGTACTTC. Based on the CDR3 plus reference TRBV7-6 and TRBJ2-7, the full variable domain is GAGVSQSPRYKVTKRGQDVALRCDPISGHVSLYWYRQALGQGPEFLTYFNYEAQQDKSGLPNDRFSAERPEGSISTLTIQRTEQRDSAMYRCASSLHVGQGATREQYFGPGTRLTVT.

This sequence joins TRBV5-1 and TRBJ2-3; 10 bases align to TRBD2. CDR3 size: 15 residues. J gave up 4 bases and V 2 bases, and 4 bases lay outside the gene matches. Germline V gives CDR1 SGHRS, CDR2 YFSETQ. The CDR3 DNA sequence: TGCGCCAGCAGCTTCACTAGCGGGGCCTCAGATACGCAGTATTTT. Translation: CASSFTSGASDTQYF.

The V call is TRBV5-1, the J call TRBJ2-5; possibly TRBD1 for D (5 bases). Matching the DNA end better, TRBJ2-7 makes the J call doubtful. The CDR3 is 14 amino acids. Germline V lookup: CDR1 SGHRS, CDR2 YFSETQ. The CDR3: CASSLGQGSYEQYF. In DNA, the CDR3 is TGCGCCAGCAGCTTAGGGCAGGGTTCCTACGAGCAGTACTTC.

J is TRBJ2-2 and V is TRBV7-9, with 8 bases fitting TRBD1. This CDR3 has 18 residues. Losses at the gene ends were 5 bases for V and 1 base for J; bases not matched to a gene: 12. Germline CDR1 reads SEHNR; CDR2 reads FQNEAQ (reference sequence). The CDR3 sequence: CASSGRTGRVVNTGELFF. CDR3 nucleotide sequence: TGTGCCAGCAGCGGGAGGACAGGGAGAGTCGTGAACACCGGGGAGCTGTTTTTT.